The clone carrying this T cell receptor (beta chain) has just a few counts. The antigen remains undetermined. A sample-barcoded 5' primer and a J-beta primer mix were used in a second PCR of about 7 to 11 cycles. Each CDR3 protein gets one entry after TCRdb re-called the 5' RACE reads with MiXCR. The table lists hundreds of thousands of distinct CDR3 sequences, approximately 60% of them singletons. The CDR3 totals 16 residues. The germline gives CDR1 KGHDR, CDR2 SFDVKD. V shed 12 bases and J shed 2 bases, with 25 bases lying between them. This sample stems from a study of blood T cells in healthy people across ages. Findings and caveats of the study: Roughly linear age-related decline in beta diversity appeared, significant by age around 36.

The chain has TRBV24-1 and TRBJ2-7; D might be TRBD2 (6 bases). The sample was blood. The receptor was derived from a man aged 40-55 years in good health. Written as DNA, the CDR3 is TGTGCCCCTCCCCAAAGATGGGGACTCACCACCTACGAGCAGTACTTC. Amino acid sequence: CAPPQRWGLTTYEQYF.